This TCR beta chain was captured by sequencing in a study of blood T cell repertoires in COVID-19. Study at large: Sites in the United States, Italy and Spain provided acute and convalescent COVID-19 samples.

Researchers sorted participants into cohorts using their self-reported clinical history. In the original analysis: The authors estimated nucleated cell counts from reference gene primer amplification. Here immunoSEQ multiplex PCR was the method, and the copy in TCRdb shows in-frame clones only, minus some. V, J and clone size reflect that table, while D and trimming were determined from the DNA. The sample includes about 300,000 clones, roughly 89% of them seen just once. V was pared by 4 bases and J by 2 bases, with 3 bases of the junction left unmatched. The CDR3 totals 15 residues. Looked up from germline, CDR1 is LGHDT and CDR2 is YNNKEL (reference sequence).

The sequencing input was PBMCs or T cells enriched from blood (not recorded which). The chain recombines TRBV3-1 (or the pseudogene TRBV3-2) with TRBJ2-3; 10 positions match TRBD2. The TCR comes from a woman aged 50 to 60 who had been exposed to COVID-19. The CDR3 loop reads CASSPSGGFTDTQYF. Here the CDR3 DNA reads TGTGCCAGCAGCCCTAGCGGGGGATTCACAGATACGCAGTATTTT.